What follows are 25 T cell receptor beta chains derived from one specimen sequenced in a study of T-cell memory formation after mild COVID-19. Each CDR3 protein is one row after TCRdb ran MiXCR on the 5' RACE reads. Here the sample spans hundreds of thousands of distinct CDR3 sequences, more than 15% being singletons. Sequencing used PBMCs or a T cell subset sorted from them (not recorded which). The receptors come from a man in his late teens or twenties who had mild COVID-19 (a few samples of this study predate the infection). Cell type and time point are not known.

The rearrangement joins TRBV28 to TRBJ1-6; D perhaps matches TRBD1 (5 bases). The V end lost 8 bases, the J end lost 5 bases, and 7 bases lay between the germline ends. Germline V gene lookup returns CDR1 MDHEN and CDR2 SYDVKM. This CDR3 has 12 residues. The CDR3 DNA follows: TGTGCCAGCGGGGGACATAATTCACCCCTCCACTTT. Protein product: CASGGHNSPLHF.

The CDR3: CASSLGIGTEAFF. Here the CDR3 DNA reads TGTGCCAGCAGTTTAGGGATCGGCACTGAAGCTTTCTTT. This rearrangement joins TRBV6-5 to TRBJ1-1; D is uncertain. The CDR3 loop spans 13 amino acids. Per the germline V gene, CDR1 is MNHEY and CDR2 is SVGAGI. Trimming removed 4 bases at V and 4 bases at J, with 10 bases between.

The chain carries TRBV5-1 and TRBJ2-7, with D unclear. The length of the CDR3 is 13 residues. Germline CDR1 reads SGHRS; CDR2 reads YFSETQ. This CDR3 reads CASSSQDRYEQYV. The CDR3 DNA reads as TGTGCCAGCAGCTCCCAGGACCGCTACGAGCAGTACGTC.

The chain has TRBV27 and TRBJ2-4; D possibly uses TRBD1 or TRBD2 (5 bases each). Germline V lookup: CDR1 MNHEY, CDR2 SMNVEV (reference sequence). CDR3 length: 15 residues. Trimming removed 3 bases at V and 1 base at J, with 10 bases between. CDR3 nucleotides: TGTGCCAGCAGTTTGATAGGGGACGCCAAAAACATTCAGTACTTC. It codes for CASSLIGDAKNIQYF.

This clonotype was found many times. The chain is built from TRBV7-2 and TRBJ2-2, with a tentative D call TRBD1 (5 bases). The germline gives CDR1 SGHTA, CDR2 FQGNSA. V was cut by 5 bases and J by 3 bases, with 13 bases left in between. The CDR3 consists of 15 residues. The CDR3 spells CASSPADTHTGELFF. In DNA, the CDR3 is TGTGCCAGCAGCCCGGCGGACACCCACACCGGGGAGCTGTTTTTT.

The CDR3, as DNA: TGCGCCAGCAGCCAAGAGGGCGTGGGCAACTATGGCTACACCTTC. This encodes CASSQEGVGNYGYTF. The V gene is TRBV4-1, the J gene TRBJ1-2; the D is unclear. V lost 0 bases and J 2 bases, leaving 10 bases between the germline ends. This CDR3 spans 15 amino acids. Germline V gene data show CDR1 as MGHRA and CDR2 as YSYEKL.

The chain employs TRBV5-1 and TRBJ2-1; TRBD2 is a possible D gene (6 bases). The V and J ends lost 2 bases and 4 bases respectively, with 16 bases between them. This CDR3 is 16 amino acids long. Germline V CDR1 and CDR2: SGHRS, YFSETQ. CDR3 sequence (DNA): TGCGCCAGCAGCTTTGGGAGGACCCAGCTATACAATGAGCAGTTCTTC. Its protein is CASSFGRTQLYNEQFF. Full variable domain (rest looked up from reference TRBV5-1 and TRBJ2-1): KAGVTQTPRYLIKTRGQQVTLSCSPISGHRSVSWYQQTPGQGLQFLFEYFSETQRNKGNFPGRFSGRQFSNSRSEMNVSTLELGDSALYLCASSFGRTQLYNEQFFGPGTRLTVL.

This clonotype was seen a handful of times. The V call is TRBV7-2, the J call TRBJ2-5, with D perhaps given as TRBD1 or TRBD2 (5 bases each). The CDR3 loop spans 14 amino acids. The V gene lost 1 base and the J gene lost 3 bases, with 9 bases spanning the gap. The germline V gene encodes CDR1 SGHTA and CDR2 FQGNSA. The CDR3 here is CASSLEGTKETQYF. The CDR3 DNA reads as TGTGCCAGCAGCTTAGAGGGGACGAAAGAGACCCAGTACTTC.

The genes are TRBV4-1 and TRBJ1-1; D ambiguous. This CDR3 contains 13 residues. The V gene's germline CDR1 is MGHRA and CDR2 YSYEKL. V gave up 0 bases and J gave up 7 bases, with 9 bases separating them. The DNA of the CDR3 is TGCGCCAGCAGCCAAGACCGGCTGATTGAAGCTTTCTTT. Protein sequence: CASSQDRLIEAFF.

This clonotype was counted between two and nine times. The chain has TRBV7-9 and TRBJ2-3; 11 bases are a match to TRBD2. After removal of 4 bases from V and 2 bases from J, the junction contained 5 bases not matched to a gene. Germline CDR1 is SEHNR and CDR2 is FQNEAQ (reference sequence). CDR3 size: 16 residues. The CDR3 reads CASSYSSGGYTDTQYF. The CDR3 nucleotides read TGTGCCAGCAGCTACTCTAGCGGGGGGTACACAGATACGCAGTATTTT.

This clonotype has a handful of counts. The chain recombines TRBV20-1 with TRBJ2-1; 8 bases match TRBD2. Germline lookup yields CDR1 DFQATT and CDR2 SNEGSKA (reference sequence). V trimming: 8 bases; J trimming: 7 bases; junction bases outside the gene matches: 13. The CDR3 is 14 amino acids. CDR3 nucleotide sequence: TGCAGTTCCCACGGACTAGCCGCGCAAAATGAGCAGTTCTTC. Encoded protein: CSSHGLAAQNEQFF.

The V and J genes are TRBV29-1 and TRBJ1-2; the match to TRBD1 covers 8 bases. The V segment lost 3 bases and the J segment 6 bases; nucleotides outside the gene matches: 9. CDR1 and CDR2 from the germline V gene are SQVTM and ANQGSEA. The CDR3 totals 14 residues. Here the CDR3 DNA reads TGCAGCGTTGACCGGACAGGGATCAGGGATGGCTACACCTTC. This encodes CSVDRTGIRDGYTF.

The CDR3 here is CASSVGPDGEQFF. The CDR3 DNA follows: TGTGCCAGCAGCGTAGGGCCCGACGGAGAGCAGTTCTTC. The chain links TRBV9 to TRBJ2-1; unclear D gene. This CDR3 has 13 amino acids. V was trimmed by 0 bases and J by 10 bases, leaving 11 bases between them. Germline-derived CDR1 and CDR2 are SGDLS and YYNGEE. Together with reference TRBV9 and TRBJ2-1, the CDR3 gives the full variable domain: DSGVTQTPKHLITATGQRVTLRCSPRSGDLSVYWYQQSLDQGLQFLIQYYNGEERAKGNILERFSAQQFPDLHSELNLSSLELGDSALYFCASSVGPDGEQFFGPGTRLTVL.

In this sample, this clonotype turned up a few times. V gene TRBV18 combines with J gene TRBJ2-7; 9 bases align to TRBD1. V lost 4 bases, J lost 2 bases, and 12 bases stayed unmatched. CDR1 is KGHSH, CDR2 LQKENI, per germline. The CDR3 runs 17 residues. The CDR3 DNA reads as TGTGCCAGCTCACTGGGACAGGGAGGGCTGGCGGCCTACGAGCAGTACTTC. This gives the protein CASSLGQGGLAAYEQYF.

The chain couples TRBV11-1 to TRBJ1-3; D not resolved. CDR3 length: 16 residues. With 3 bases removed from V and 0 bases from J, the gap between germline ends came to 12 bases. Germline V gene lookup returns CDR1 SGHAT and CDR2 FQDESV (reference sequence). The CDR3 sequence: CASSFGRMGSGNTIYF. CDR3 coding DNA: TGTGCCAGCAGCTTCGGACGGATGGGCTCTGGAAACACCATATATTTT.

In its sample, this clonotype was seen a few times. The chain links TRBV5-1 to TRBJ2-3; tentative D call: TRBD1 (5 bases). The CDR3 extends over 15 amino acids. Trimming took 4 bases from V and 3 from J, leaving 15 bases between them. The germline V gene encodes CDR1 SGHRS and CDR2 YFSETQ. The CDR3 region has the DNA TGCGCCAGCAGCCCCCTTAGCAGGGTTACAGATACGCAGTATTTT. As protein: CASSPLSRVTDTQYF.

This chain joins TRBV29-1 and TRBJ2-7, with D possibly being TRBD1 (6 bases). The CDR3 extends over 12 amino acids. Germline loops: CDR1 SQVTM, CDR2 ANQGSEA. The CDR3 loop is CSGGQGYHEQYF. DNA of the CDR3: TGCAGTGGCGGGCAGGGGTACCACGAGCAGTACTTC.

A few counts support this clonotype. The chain combines TRBV18 with TRBJ2-6; possible D gene TRBD1, 6 bases. Germline CDR1 is KGHSH and CDR2 is LQKENI. Trimming stripped 1 base from V and 4 bases from J, with 11 bases between. The CDR3 consists of 16 residues. CDR3 residues: CASSPQQGSGANVLTF. The CDR3 DNA reads TGTGCCAGCTCACCACAACAGGGTTCAGGGGCCAACGTCCTGACTTTC.

This clonotype was counted between two and nine times. J is TRBJ1-5 and V is TRBV27, with D possibly TRBD1 on 5 matching bases. The germline CDR1 and CDR2 sequences are MNHEY and SMNVEV (reference sequence). There are 15 residues in the CDR3. Trimming left V 2 bases short and J 2 bases short, with 10 bases between. The CDR3 region has the DNA TGTGCCAGCAGTTTACGGGGGGGTGGCAATCAGCCCCAGCATTTT. Protein sequence: CASSLRGGGNQPQHF.

This clonotype has a handful of counts. This chain uses TRBV7-3 with TRBJ2-3, with TRBD2 identical over 12 bases. The germline CDR1 and CDR2 sequences are SGHTA and FQGTGA. The CDR3 runs to 18 residues. Losses at the gene ends were 5 bases for V and 1 base for J; bases not matched to a gene: 10. CDR3 nucleotides: TGTGCCAGCAGCGAAACTAGCGGGGGGCCGCCAGGCACAGATACGCAGTATTTT. It specifies CASSETSGGPPGTDTQYF.

V usage is TRBV5-1 and J usage is TRBJ2-2; no firm D call. V was cut by 1 base and J by 5 bases, with 12 bases left in between. Per the germline V gene, CDR1 is SGHRS and CDR2 is YFSETQ. CDR3 size: 15 residues. The CDR3: CASSLSLSGTGELFF. The CDR3 DNA is TGCGCCAGCAGCTTGAGTTTGTCAGGTACCGGGGAGCTGTTTTTT.

The rearrangement joins TRBV12-3 or TRBV12-4 to TRBJ1-2; 7 bases align to TRBD1. The V segment lost 6 bases and the J segment 6 bases; nucleotides outside the gene matches: 4. The CDR3 has 12 amino acids. The CDR3 protein is CASSRGQDGYTF. CDR3 in DNA: TGTGCCAGCAGCCGAGGACAGGATGGCTACACCTTC.

In this sample, this clonotype turned up a few times. The CDR3 bases are TGCAGTGCCAAGGGTGGAGGCAATCAGCCCCAGCATTTT. Protein: CSAKGGGNQPQHF. This rearrangement joins TRBV20-1 to TRBJ1-5; D gene ambiguous. CDR1 DFQATT and CDR2 SNEGSKA come from the germline V gene (reference sequence). This CDR3 contains 13 residues. Trimming took off 6 bases at V and 2 bases at J, with 11 bases between the two ends.

The rearrangement uses TRBV5-1 and TRBJ2-3; D remains unclear. The CDR3 has 14 residues. CDR1 is SGHRS and CDR2 is YFSETQ in the germline V gene. Trimming shortened V by 4 bases and J by 6 bases, and 15 bases separated the two germline ends. The DNA for the CDR3 is TGCGCCAGCAGCCCTGGGCGGTGGATCGATACGCAGTATTTT. Encoded protein: CASSPGRWIDTQYF.

This clonotype was picked up a small number of times. The chain recombines TRBV4-1 with TRBJ2-1; 7 bases are a match to TRBD1. The V and J ends lost 3 bases and 3 bases, in that order; junction bases with no gene match: 11. Germline CDR1 and CDR2: MGHRA and YSYEKL. The CDR3 covers 17 residues. CDR3 loop: CASSHKHDDRDYNEQFF. The CDR3 bases are TGCGCCAGCAGCCACAAGCATGACGACAGGGACTACAATGAGCAGTTCTTC.